The 32 T cell receptor beta chains below were found in one sample sequenced in a study of long-term antiretroviral therapy in people with HIV (dated by TCRdb to about 2022). The immunoSEQ hsTCRB v3.0 assay was used at survey level resolution to sequence the TRB variable region. TCRdb took this table from immuneACCESS and kept in-frame rearrangements with V and J called. Such tables lack part of the clones; where checked against another copy, unresolved V genes explain under half of the gap, and the rest is unexplained. This sample gives roughly 42,000 clones in total; more than 80% of them show up just once. 4.5% to 7% of the sample goes to the ten largest clones. The source was unsorted PBMCs, collected 3.1 years after starting antiretroviral therapy. These receptors were obtained from a woman aged 45-65 years with HIV.

This chain joins TRBV7-3 and TRBJ2-7; possible D gene TRBD1, 5 bases. The ends were cut back, 5 bases at V and 3 bases at J, with 11 bases in the middle. Per germline, CDR1 SGHTA and CDR2 FQGTGA. The CDR3 totals 13 residues. The CDR3 region is CASSLDSRYEQYF. The DNA of the CDR3 is TGTGCCAGCAGCCTCGACAGCCGCTACGAGCAGTACTTC.

This chain joins TRBV11-2 and TRBJ2-3, with D possibly being TRBD1 (6 bases). V lost 4 bases, J lost 8 bases, and 16 bases lay in between. Looked up from germline, CDR1 is SGHAT and CDR2 is FQNNGV. CDR3 length: 14 residues. CDR3 sequence (DNA): TGTGCCAGCAGCTCCGGAGAACAGGGTGGTACGCAGTATTTT. This sequence encodes CASSSGEQGGTQYF.

This clone came up once. The chain carries TRBV5-4 and TRBJ2-7, with 8 bases fitting TRBD2. The J segment lost 0 bases and the V segment lost 3 bases, leaving 11 bases of the junction unmatched. The germline CDR1 and CDR2 sequences are SGHNT and YYREEE (reference sequence). The CDR3 loop spans 17 amino acids. The CDR3 DNA sequence: TGTGCCAGCAGCTCGTCCCCGGGACTAGGGAGCTCCTACGAGCAGTACTTC. It translates to CASSSSPGLGSSYEQYF.

The chain combines TRBV18 with TRBJ2-3, with 7 bases that match TRBD2. Germline trimming cut 3 bases from V and 0 bases from J; bases unmatched to any gene: 6. Germline V gene lookup returns CDR1 KGHSH and CDR2 LQKENI. The CDR3 contains 16 residues. Here the CDR3 reads CASSPRGGTSTDTQYF. In DNA, the CDR3 is TGTGCCAGCTCACCCCGGGGAGGGACTAGCACAGATACGCAGTATTTT.

The chain couples TRBV7-9 to TRBJ2-7; D perhaps matches TRBD1 (6 bases). This CDR3 region has 13 residues. V lost 0 bases and J 4 bases, leaving 7 bases between the germline ends. CDR1 SEHNR and CDR2 FQNEAQ come from the germline V gene (reference sequence). CDR3 amino acids: CASSLAQGYEQYF. In nucleotides, the CDR3 is TGTGCCAGCAGCTTAGCCCAGGGGTACGAGCAGTACTTC.

The rearrangement uses TRBV4-2 and TRBJ2-1; 8 bases are a match to TRBD1. V lost 1 base and J lost 4; bases outside the gene matches: 6. Germline V lookup: CDR1 LGHNA, CDR2 YNFKEQ. There are 16 residues in the CDR3. As DNA, the CDR3 is TGTGCCAGCAGCCAAGGGGACAGGCCCAGTTACAATGAGCAGTTCTTC. Amino acid sequence: CASSQGDRPSYNEQFF.

Only one count was recorded for this clone. The chain recombines TRBV25-1 with TRBJ2-2, with 7 bases identical to TRBD1. The CDR3 runs 15 residues. With 4 bases clipped from V and 2 bases from J, the junction kept 4 bases outside the gene matches. CDR1 and CDR2 (germline): MGHDK, SYGVNS. The CDR3 loop is CASSVTGTNTGELFF. The DNA for the CDR3 is TGTGCCAGCAGTGTGACAGGGACAAACACCGGGGAGCTGTTTTTT.

V usage is TRBV7-3 and J usage is TRBJ2-7; D gene uncertain. V was cut by 5 bases and J by 3 bases, with 17 bases left in between. From germline, CDR1 is SGHTA and CDR2 FQGTGA. This CDR3 is built from 15 residues. The CDR3 bases are TGTGCCAGCAGCCCAACGGACGGTCCCTACTACGAGCAGTACTTC. Encoded protein: CASSPTDGPYYEQYF.

The chain combines TRBV30 with TRBJ2-3; possible D gene TRBD2, 6 bases. Per germline, CDR1 GTSNPN and CDR2 SVGIG (reference sequence). The CDR3 totals 16 residues. The ends were cut back, 0 bases at V and 0 bases at J, with 13 bases in the middle. CDR3 nucleotides: TGTGCCTGGAGTGTACCTGGGCGGGGTAGCACAGATACGCAGTATTTT. As protein: CAWSVPGRGSTDTQYF.

The chain links TRBV5-6 to TRBJ2-3, with D unresolved. The CDR3 spans 14 residues. Germline V lookup: CDR1 SGHDT, CDR2 YYEEEE. Trimming cost V 2 bases and J 4 bases, with 11 bases left between them. CDR3 region: CASSFNPGADTQYF. The DNA of the CDR3 is TGTGCCAGCAGCTTTAACCCTGGGGCAGATACGCAGTATTTT.

This CDR3 is CASSPPIQGWAEAFF. The CDR3, as DNA: TGTGCCAGTAGTCCCCCCATACAGGGGTGGGCTGAAGCTTTCTTT. V and J are TRBV19 and TRBJ1-1; 7 bases are shared with TRBD1. CDR3 length: 15 residues. CDR1 LNHDA and CDR2 SQIVND come from the germline V gene (reference sequence). The ends lost 5 bases at V and 6 bases at J; junction bases unmatched: 12. The whole variable domain, remainder taken from reference TRBV19 and TRBJ1-1, is DGGITQSPKYLFRKEGQNVTLSCEQNLNHDAMYWYRQDPGQGLRLIYYSQIVNDFQKGDIAEGYSVSREKKESFPLTVTSAQKNPTAFYLCASSPPIQGWAEAFFGQGTRLTVV.

The V call is TRBV19, the J call TRBJ2-3, with D unclear. CDR3 length: 13 amino acids. The V gene's germline CDR1 is LNHDA and CDR2 SQIVND (reference sequence). The V gene lost 0 bases and the J gene lost 5 bases, with 6 bases spanning the gap. This CDR3 reads CASSIDRGDTQYF. CDR3 nucleotide sequence: TGTGCCAGTAGTATAGATCGAGGAGATACGCAGTATTTT.

In its sample, this clone was seen a few times. This chain joins TRBV5-4 and TRBJ1-2; D is perhaps TRBD1 (6 bases). This CDR3 is built from 15 residues. Germline lookup yields CDR1 SGHNT and CDR2 YYREEE (reference sequence). V lost 1 base to trimming and J lost 1 base, with 11 bases between them. CDR3 DNA sequence: TGTGCCAGCAGCTTGAAGGGGGGCAGTAACTATGGCTACACCTTC. Translating it yields CASSLKGGSNYGYTF.

This chain joins TRBV19 and TRBJ2-7; D might be TRBD1 or TRBD2, each matching 5 bases. The CDR3 runs to 13 residues. The V end lost 1 base, the J end lost 4 bases, and 8 bases lay between the germline ends. Per germline, CDR1 LNHDA and CDR2 SQIVND (reference sequence). CDR3 nucleotides: TGTGCCAGTAGTATAGGTGGGGGTTACGAGCAGTACTTC. It encodes CASSIGGGYEQYF.

The chain combines TRBV11-1 with TRBJ1-2, with a weak D call TRBD1 (5 bases). Germline V lookup: CDR1 SGHAT, CDR2 FQDESV (reference sequence). Trimming removed 5 bases from V and 2 bases from J, with 9 bases in between. CDR3 length: 13 residues. The CDR3: CASSRDGNYGYTF. The CDR3 bases are TGTGCCAGCAGCCGGGACGGAAACTATGGCTACACCTTC.

The rearrangement uses TRBV18 and TRBJ2-7, with TRBD1 matching over 10 bases. Trimming took 3 bases from V and 2 from J; bases not matched to a gene: 4. Germline V gene data show CDR1 as KGHSH and CDR2 as LQKENI. This CDR3 comprises 15 residues. CDR3 in DNA: TGTGCCAGCTCACCCCCGGGACAGGGGACCTACGAGCAGTACTTC. Protein product: CASSPPGQGTYEQYF.

The chain employs TRBV5-1 and TRBJ1-1, with D possibly matching TRBD1 (6 bases). Trimming pared 0 bases from V and 0 bases from J, leaving 15 bases between. The germline V gene encodes CDR1 SGHRS and CDR2 YFSETQ. The CDR3 has 17 residues. CDR3 residues: CASSLGRTQGMNTEAFF. In DNA form, the CDR3 reads TGCGCCAGCAGCTTGGGGCGTACGCAGGGGATGAACACTGAAGCTTTCTTT.

This chain uses TRBV18 with TRBJ1-1, with D unclear. Germline CDR1 KGHSH, CDR2 LQKENI. Trimming took off 3 bases at V and 7 bases at J, with 12 bases between the two ends. This CDR3 has 13 residues. CDR3 DNA sequence: TGTGCCAGCTCACCGGATAGGGAGGGTGAAGCTTTCTTT. Protein product: CASSPDREGEAFF.

As DNA, the CDR3 is TGTGCCAGCAGCTTAGGTGGAGCAGGAGCCCCACCACGCTCGTACACCTTC. This encodes CASSLGGAGAPPRSYTF. V gene TRBV7-9 combines with J gene TRBJ1-2; D unresolved. This CDR3 contains 17 residues. V lost 1 base, J lost 11 bases, and 26 bases lay in between. CDR1 is SEHNR and CDR2 is FQNEAQ in the germline V gene (reference sequence).

The chain joins TRBV5-1 to TRBJ2-3; D may be TRBD1 or TRBD2 (6 bases each). This CDR3 has 15 residues. Per germline, CDR1 SGHRS and CDR2 YFSETQ. The ends were cut back, 4 bases at V and 2 bases at J, with 14 bases in the middle. The CDR3 loop reads CASSTQGLDTDTQYF. DNA of the CDR3: TGCGCCAGCAGCACACAGGGACTGGACACAGATACGCAGTATTTT.

The chain uses TRBV12-5 and TRBJ2-5; unclear D gene. Germline assignment: CDR1 LGHNT and CDR2 FRNRAP. There are 13 residues in the CDR3. Trimming removed 6 bases at V and 3 bases at J, with 11 bases between. CDR3 nucleotides: TGTGCTAGTGGCCCCTTGGGCGAAGAGACCCAGTACTTC. Its translation: CASGPLGEETQYF.

The genes are TRBV7-9 and TRBJ2-7; 8 positions match TRBD1. With 2 bases clipped from V and 3 bases from J, the junction kept 6 bases outside the gene matches. Germline V lookup: CDR1 SEHNR, CDR2 FQNEAQ (reference sequence). The CDR3 is made up of 15 amino acids. For the CDR3, the DNA is TGTGCCAGCAGCTTATTACAGGGGGGTCTCTACGAGCAGTACTTC. It yields the protein CASSLLQGGLYEQYF.

The V call is TRBV5-1, the J call TRBJ2-5; D unclear. V was trimmed by 3 bases and J by 3 bases, leaving 12 bases between them. Germline V CDR1 and CDR2: SGHRS, YFSETQ. The CDR3 totals 14 residues. The DNA for the CDR3 is TGCGCCAGCAGCTCGGGTGCCTCGAAAGAGACCCAGTACTTC. Protein product: CASSSGASKETQYF.

The gene calls are TRBV5-6 and TRBJ2-3, with 8 bases identical to TRBD1. This CDR3 contains 18 residues. Trimming removed 0 bases from V and 6 bases from J; junction bases left unmatched: 15. Germline V gene data show CDR1 as SGHDT and CDR2 as YYEEEE. The CDR3 region has the DNA TGTGCCAGCAGCTTGGCAAAGGGGCTAGTTTACAGGGGGGATACGCAGTATTTT. As protein: CASSLAKGLVYRGDTQYF.

CDR3 sequence (DNA): TGTGCCAGCAGTTCCCGGGGGCACGCTAACTATGGCTACACCTTC. This translates into CASSSRGHANYGYTF. The rearrangement links TRBV27 to TRBJ1-2, with D tentatively TRBD1 (6 bases). Looked up from germline, CDR1 is MNHEY and CDR2 is SMNVEV (reference sequence). The CDR3 has 15 residues. V was cut by 4 bases and J by 0 bases, with 12 bases left in between.

Relative to its sample, this clone is medium-sized (0.01 to 0.1%). The V and J genes are TRBV15 and TRBJ2-7, with a weak D call TRBD1 (6 bases). V gave up 0 bases and J gave up 2 bases, with 17 bases separating them. CDR3 length: 17 residues. Germline V gene data show CDR1 as LNHNV and CDR2 as YYDKDF (reference sequence). The CDR3 here is CATSRDPFETGTYEQYF. Here the CDR3 DNA reads TGTGCCACCAGCAGAGATCCGTTCGAGACAGGTACCTACGAGCAGTACTTC.

The chain carries TRBV5-1 and TRBJ2-5; 9 bases align to TRBD1. Germline V gene data show CDR1 as SGHRS and CDR2 as YFSETQ. The ends lost 4 bases at V and 2 bases at J; junction bases unmatched: 6. The CDR3 is 15 residues long. CDR3 in DNA: TGCGCCAGCAGCAAGGGACAGGGAGGGCAAGAGACCCAGTACTTC. The encoded protein is CASSKGQGGQETQYF.

The rearrangement uses TRBV29-1 and TRBJ1-1; D ambiguous. Germline-derived CDR1 and CDR2 are SQVTM and ANQGSEA. V dropped 6 bases and J dropped 0 bases, with 5 bases sitting between them. The CDR3 is made up of 11 amino acids. The CDR3 sequence is CSVTMNTEAFF. The CDR3, as DNA: TGCAGCGTGACAATGAACACTGAAGCTTTCTTT.

This clone was seen once. The DNA for the CDR3 is TGTGCCAGCAGTTCCCCGGGGCACGGGGAGCTGTTTTTT. Its translation is CASSSPGHGELFF. This chain connects TRBV6-5 to TRBJ2-2; D tentatively fits TRBD1 or TRBD2 (5 bases each). Germline CDR1 and CDR2: MNHEY and SVGAGI. This CDR3 contains 13 residues. Trimming cost V 4 bases and J 7 bases, with 10 bases left between them.

The chain uses TRBV19 and TRBJ2-7; D remains unclear. The CDR3 length is 14 residues. CDR1 is LNHDA and CDR2 is SQIVND in the germline V gene (reference sequence). Trimming removed 3 bases from V and 4 bases from J, with 13 bases in between. The CDR3, as DNA: TGTGCCAGTAGTATCGACGGAAGACTTTACGAGCAGTACTTC. It yields the protein CASSIDGRLYEQYF.

This chain links TRBV2 with TRBJ1-1, with D uncertain. V was pared by 8 bases and J by 3 bases, with 16 bases between. This CDR3 has 14 residues. From germline, CDR1 is SNHLY and CDR2 FYNNEI. The DNA for the CDR3 is TGTGCCAGCGGCGAGGTGGGGAGAGACACTGAAGCTTTCTTT. Its translation: CASGEVGRDTEAFF.

This rearrangement joins TRBV2 to TRBJ2-1; tentatively, D is TRBD2 (5 bases). Germline V lookup: CDR1 SNHLY, CDR2 FYNNEI. This CDR3 spans 13 amino acids. The V gene lost 4 bases and the J gene lost 9 bases, with 13 bases spanning the gap. CDR3 nucleotides: TGTGCCAGCAGTGTCGCCTTTGAGGGTGAGCAGTTCTTC. Protein product: CASSVAFEGEQFF.